The 8 T cell receptor beta chains below come from one sample, sequenced in a study of T cells in narcolepsy. Sequenced by immunoSEQ multiplex PCR; TCRdb stores in-frame clones only, minus some. This sample has 25,000 to 35,000 clones, with approximately 87% found just once. The specimen sequenced was CD45RA- memory CD4+ T cells from PBMCs. The receptors were sampled from a human donor with narcolepsy.

This chain uses TRBV27 with TRBJ2-3, with D uncertain. The germline gives CDR1 MNHEY, CDR2 SMNVEV (reference sequence). V lost 5 bases and J 3 bases, leaving 6 bases between the germline ends. CDR3 size: 12 residues. CDR3 protein: CASSPRTDTQYF. The CDR3 coding sequence is TGTGCCAGCAGTCCCAGGACAGATACGCAGTATTTT.

This chain connects TRBV4-2 to TRBJ2-1, with 11 bases identical to TRBD2. The CDR3 runs 21 residues. After removal of 0 bases from V and 0 bases from J, the junction contained 13 bases not matched to a gene. Per germline, CDR1 LGHNA and CDR2 YNFKEQ. As DNA, the CDR3 is TGTGCCAGCAGCCAAGATCCCCTAGCGGGGGGCTCGCCCAGCTCCTACAATGAGCAGTTCTTC. Encoded protein: CASSQDPLAGGSPSSYNEQFF.

The rearrangement joins TRBV9 to TRBJ2-3; possibly TRBD2 for D (5 bases). Trimming removed 0 bases from V and 5 bases from J, with 16 bases in between. The germline gives CDR1 SGDLS, CDR2 YYNGEE. This CDR3 contains 16 residues. The CDR3 spells CASSVGLVGERDTQYF. In nucleotides, the CDR3 is TGTGCCAGCAGCGTAGGGTTGGTCGGGGAGAGAGATACGCAGTATTTT.

The chain links TRBV6-1 to TRBJ1-3; TRBD1 aligns across 9 bases. The CDR3 has 14 amino acids. V shed 3 bases and J 8 bases; nucleotides not matched to a gene: 5. Per the germline V gene, CDR1 is MNHNS and CDR2 is SASEGT. The CDR3, as DNA: TGTGCCAGCAGTGACCCCGGACAGGGGTACACCATATATTTT. Translated: CASSDPGQGYTIYF.

Only one count was recorded for this clone. The chain has TRBV29-1 and TRBJ2-1; 7 nucleotides line up with TRBD2. V gave up 5 bases and J gave up 5 bases; unmatched junction bases: 6. Germline assignment: CDR1 SQVTM and CDR2 ANQGSEA. The CDR3 has 13 amino acids. CDR3 sequence: CSVSGAIDNEQFF. The CDR3 bases are TGCAGCGTTAGCGGGGCCATCGACAATGAGCAGTTCTTC.

This chain uses TRBV5-6 with TRBJ2-1, with 8 positions matching TRBD2. V dropped 0 bases and J dropped 4; count of bases not matched to a gene: 3. Germline loops: CDR1 SGHDT, CDR2 YYEEEE. This CDR3 comprises 15 residues. As DNA, the CDR3 is TGTGCCAGCAGCTTGGATCTAGCGGGTTACAATGAGCAGTTCTTC. Protein sequence: CASSLDLAGYNEQFF.

V gene TRBV5-6 combines with J gene TRBJ2-7; the match to TRBD2 covers 8 bases. Germline V CDR1 and CDR2: SGHDT, YYEEEE. V was pared by 3 bases and J by 2 bases, with 7 bases of the junction left unmatched. The CDR3 sequence is 15 residues long. CDR3 residues: CASSSLAGPAYEQYF. Here the CDR3 DNA reads TGTGCCAGCAGCTCTTTAGCGGGACCAGCCTACGAGCAGTACTTC.

V usage is TRBV30 and J usage is TRBJ2-5, with D hard to call. The V and J ends lost 3 bases and 1 base respectively, with 6 bases between them. CDR3 length: 12 amino acids. In germline, CDR1 is GTSNPN, CDR2 SVGIG (reference sequence). CDR3 sequence reads: CAWSSAQETQYF. CDR3 DNA: TGTGCCTGGAGCAGCGCCCAAGAGACCCAGTACTTC.